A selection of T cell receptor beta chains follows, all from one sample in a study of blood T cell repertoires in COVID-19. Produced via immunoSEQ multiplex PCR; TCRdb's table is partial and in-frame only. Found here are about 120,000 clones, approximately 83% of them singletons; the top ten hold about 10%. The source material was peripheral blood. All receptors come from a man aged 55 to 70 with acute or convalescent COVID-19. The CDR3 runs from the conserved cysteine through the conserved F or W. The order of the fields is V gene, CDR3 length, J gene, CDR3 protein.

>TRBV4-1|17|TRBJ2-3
CASSHPEGAGGTDTQYF
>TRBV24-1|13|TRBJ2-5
CATSAPGIETQYF
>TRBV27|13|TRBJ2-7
CASSFTGYSEQYF
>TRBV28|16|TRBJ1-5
CASSPGGQGRAQPQHF
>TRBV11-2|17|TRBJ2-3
CASSFIRGLGGVDTQYF
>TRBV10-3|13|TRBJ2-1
CAISGGVDNEQFF
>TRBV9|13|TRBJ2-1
CASSVELATEQFF
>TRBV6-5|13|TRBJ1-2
CASSFQGTYGYTF
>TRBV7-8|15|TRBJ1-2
CASSFAQGHFYGYTF
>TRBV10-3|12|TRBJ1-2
CAISEGGSGYTF
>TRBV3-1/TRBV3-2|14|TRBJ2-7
CASNEGLGAYEQYF
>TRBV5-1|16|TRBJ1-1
CASSSFTGTVNTEAFF
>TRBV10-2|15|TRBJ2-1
CASSDRTVAYNEQFF
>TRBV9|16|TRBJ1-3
CASSVGVQFSGNTIYF
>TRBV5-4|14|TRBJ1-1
CASSRGQGNTEAFF
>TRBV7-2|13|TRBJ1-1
CASSFQQGAEAFF
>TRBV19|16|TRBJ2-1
CASSIWGTSGYNEQFF
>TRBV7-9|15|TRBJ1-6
CASSLNRGLNSPLHF
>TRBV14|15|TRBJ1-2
CASSPSTGINGGYTF
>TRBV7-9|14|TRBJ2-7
CASRKVTGTYEQYF
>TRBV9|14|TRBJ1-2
CASSVAPGGYGYTF
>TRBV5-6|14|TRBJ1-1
CASSFANMNTEAFF
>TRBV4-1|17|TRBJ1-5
CASSQDREKLSNQPQHF
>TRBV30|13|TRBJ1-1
CASLQGGITEAFF
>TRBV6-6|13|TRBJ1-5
CASSPQGNQPQHF
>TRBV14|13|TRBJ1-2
CASSPGQFGGYTF
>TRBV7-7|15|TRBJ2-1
CASSPTSGGTNEQFF
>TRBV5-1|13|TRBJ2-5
CASSLGQIETQYF
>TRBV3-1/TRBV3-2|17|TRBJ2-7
CASSQRRGLAGTSEQYF
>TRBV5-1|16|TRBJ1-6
CASSMGGLGDFSPLHF
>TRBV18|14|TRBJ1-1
CASSPPNRGAEAFF
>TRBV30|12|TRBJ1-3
CAWSGRGYTIYF
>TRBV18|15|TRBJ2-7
CASSSGGQGTYEQYF
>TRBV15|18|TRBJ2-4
CATSRDGRQGRAKNIQYF
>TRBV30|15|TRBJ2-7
CAWRPWDRGIIEQYF
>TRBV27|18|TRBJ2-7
CASSGWGRQGGGSYEQYF
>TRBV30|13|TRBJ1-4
CAWSQTDNEKLFF
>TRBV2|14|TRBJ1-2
CASSEGRSNYGYTF
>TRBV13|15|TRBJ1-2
CASSQTTGRVRGYTF
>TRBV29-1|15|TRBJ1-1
CSVEGKAGGGTEAFF
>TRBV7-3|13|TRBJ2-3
CASSFKRTDTQYF
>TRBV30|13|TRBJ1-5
CAWATGWNQPQHF